What follows are 8 T cell receptor beta chains derived from one specimen sequenced in a study of blood T cell repertoires in COVID-19. The protocol was immunoSEQ multiplex PCR, while the TCRdb copy is restricted to in-frame clones and leaves out a portion. The table has tens of thousands of clones, roughly nine tenths seen once. Sequencing input: peripheral blood. The receptors derive from a woman over 75 with active or convalescent COVID-19.

This chain joins TRBV7-8 and TRBJ1-1; 9 bases agree with TRBD1. V shed 5 bases and J 11 bases; nucleotides not matched to a gene: 6. The CDR3 has 12 residues. CDR1 is SGHVS, CDR2 FQNEAQ, per germline. CDR3 amino acids: CASSLGTGRAFF. CDR3 sequence (DNA): TGTGCCAGCAGCCTAGGGACAGGGAGGGCTTTCTTT. Supplemented by reference TRBV7-8 and TRBJ1-1, the full variable domain reads GAGVSQSPRYKVAKRGQDVALRCDPISGHVSLFWYQQALGQGPEFLTYFQNEAQLDKSGLPSDRFFAERPEGSVSTLKIQRTQQEDSAVYLCASSLGTGRAFFGQGTRLTVV.

The rearrangement uses TRBV4-3 and TRBJ1-3, with D possibly being TRBD1 (6 bases). The V gene's germline CDR1 is LGHNA and CDR2 YSLEER. The CDR3 contains 17 residues. The V end lost 0 bases, the J end lost 7 bases, and 19 bases lay between the germline ends. As DNA, the CDR3 is TGCGCCAGCAGCCAAGATGCCCCGGGACACTCGGTGAACACCATATATTTT. It translates to CASSQDAPGHSVNTIYF.

V gene TRBV7-3 combines with J gene TRBJ2-2, with TRBD1 matching 9 bases. There are 14 residues in the CDR3. The V gene's germline CDR1 is SGHTA and CDR2 FQGTGA. V shed 5 bases, J shed 6 bases, and the junction held 4 bases outside the gene matches. The CDR3 loop is CASSGTGLPGELFF. CDR3 in DNA: TGTGCCAGCAGCGGGACAGGGCTTCCCGGGGAGCTGTTTTTT.

J is TRBJ1-3 and V is TRBV7-2; 9 bases fit TRBD1. The germline gives CDR1 SGHTA, CDR2 FQGNSA. The CDR3 consists of 15 residues. V gave up 4 bases and J gave up 5 bases; unmatched junction bases: 6. Written as DNA, the CDR3 is TGTGCCAGCAGCTCCCAACAGGGGGCTAGAAACACCATATATTTT. Translated: CASSSQQGARNTIYF.

The V gene is TRBV24-1, the J gene TRBJ2-1; tentatively, D is TRBD2 (6 bases). The V end lost 2 bases, the J end lost 8 bases, and 9 bases lay between the germline ends. CDR1 and CDR2 (germline): KGHDR, SFDVKD. This CDR3 region has 13 residues. CDR3 residues: CATSDYSGDEQFF. The CDR3 region has the DNA TGTGCCACCAGTGATTATTCGGGGGATGAGCAGTTCTTC.

The rearrangement links TRBV28 to TRBJ1-2; a weak D match, TRBD1 (6 bases). V gave up 10 bases and J gave up 4 bases, with 13 bases separating them. The CDR3 has 12 amino acids. The germline gives CDR1 MDHEN, CDR2 SYDVKM. The chain's CDR3 is CATQGLLYGYTF. The CDR3 region has the DNA TGTGCCACACAGGGCCTACTCTATGGCTACACCTTC.

This rearrangement joins TRBV10-3 to TRBJ2-1, with 15 bases matching TRBD2. Germline lookup yields CDR1 ENHRY and CDR2 SYGVKD. The CDR3 runs 14 residues. V was pared by 4 bases and J by 9 bases, with 1 base of the junction left unmatched. This chain's CDR3 is CAISGTSGGAEQFF. For the CDR3, the DNA is TGTGCCATCAGTGGGACTAGCGGGGGGGCTGAGCAGTTCTTC.

The chain uses TRBV21-1 and TRBJ1-1; TRBD1 is the table's D call, not checked against the DNA. TRBV21-1 counts as a pseudogene. The CDR3 contains 14 residues. In nucleotides, the CDR3 is TGTGCCAGCAGGGACAGGGTGGGAATCACTGAAGCTTTCTTT. Its translation is CASRDRVGITEAFF.